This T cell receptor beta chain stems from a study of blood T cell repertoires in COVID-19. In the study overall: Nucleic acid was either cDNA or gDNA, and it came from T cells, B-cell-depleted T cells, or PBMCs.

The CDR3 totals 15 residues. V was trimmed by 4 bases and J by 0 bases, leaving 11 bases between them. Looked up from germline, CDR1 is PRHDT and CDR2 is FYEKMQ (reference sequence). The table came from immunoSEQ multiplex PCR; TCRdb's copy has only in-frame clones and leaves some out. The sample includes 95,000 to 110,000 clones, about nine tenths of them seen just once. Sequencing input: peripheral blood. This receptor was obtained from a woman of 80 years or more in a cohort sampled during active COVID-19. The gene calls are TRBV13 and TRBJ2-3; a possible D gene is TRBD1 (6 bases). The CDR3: CASSSRDISTDTQYF. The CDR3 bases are TGTGCCAGCAGCTCGAGGGACATCAGCACAGATACGCAGTATTTT.